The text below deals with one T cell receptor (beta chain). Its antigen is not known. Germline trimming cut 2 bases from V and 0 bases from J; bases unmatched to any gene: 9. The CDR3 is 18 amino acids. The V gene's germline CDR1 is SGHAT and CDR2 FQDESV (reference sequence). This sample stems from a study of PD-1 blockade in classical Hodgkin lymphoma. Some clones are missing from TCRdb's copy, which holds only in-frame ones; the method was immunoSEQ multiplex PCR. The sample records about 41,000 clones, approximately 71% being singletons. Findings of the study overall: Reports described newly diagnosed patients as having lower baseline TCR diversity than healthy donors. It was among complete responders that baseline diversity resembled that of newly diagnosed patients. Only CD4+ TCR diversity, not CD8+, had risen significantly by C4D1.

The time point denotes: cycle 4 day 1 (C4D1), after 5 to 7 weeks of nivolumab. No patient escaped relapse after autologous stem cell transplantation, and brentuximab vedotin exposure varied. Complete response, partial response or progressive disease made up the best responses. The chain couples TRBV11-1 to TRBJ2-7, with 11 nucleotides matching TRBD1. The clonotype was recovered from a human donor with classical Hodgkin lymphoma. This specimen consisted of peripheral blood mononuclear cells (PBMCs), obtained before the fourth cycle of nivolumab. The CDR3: CASSLIGQGARSSYEQYF. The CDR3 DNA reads TGTGCCAGCAGCTTAATCGGACAGGGGGCAAGGAGCTCCTACGAGCAGTACTTC. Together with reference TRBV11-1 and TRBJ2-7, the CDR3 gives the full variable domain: EAEVAQSPRYKITEKSQAVAFWCDPISGHATLYWYRQILGQGPELLVQFQDESVVDDSQLPKDRFSAERLKGVDSTLKIQPAELGDSAMYLCASSLIGQGARSSYEQYFGPGTRLTVT.